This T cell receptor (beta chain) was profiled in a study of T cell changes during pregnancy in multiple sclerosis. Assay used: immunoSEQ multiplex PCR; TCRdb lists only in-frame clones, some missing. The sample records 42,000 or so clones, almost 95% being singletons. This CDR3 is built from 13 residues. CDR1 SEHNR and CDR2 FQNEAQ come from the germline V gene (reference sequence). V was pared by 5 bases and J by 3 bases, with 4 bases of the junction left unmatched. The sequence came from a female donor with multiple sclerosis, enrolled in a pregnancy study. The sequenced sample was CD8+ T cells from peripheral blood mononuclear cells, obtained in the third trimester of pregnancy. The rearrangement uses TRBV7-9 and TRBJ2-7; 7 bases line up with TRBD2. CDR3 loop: CASSTGTNYEQYF. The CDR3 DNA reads TGTGCCAGCAGCACCGGGACTAACTACGAGCAGTACTTC.